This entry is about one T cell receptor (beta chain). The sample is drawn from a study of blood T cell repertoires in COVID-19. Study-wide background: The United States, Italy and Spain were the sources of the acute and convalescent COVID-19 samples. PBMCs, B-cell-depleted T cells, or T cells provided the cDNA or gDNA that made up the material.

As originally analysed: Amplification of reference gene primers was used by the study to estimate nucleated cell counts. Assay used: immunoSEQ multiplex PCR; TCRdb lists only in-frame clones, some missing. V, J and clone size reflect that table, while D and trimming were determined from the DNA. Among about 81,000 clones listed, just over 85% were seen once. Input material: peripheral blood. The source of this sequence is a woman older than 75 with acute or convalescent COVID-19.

The chain's CDR3 is CASSLDQGAGYEQFF. The DNA of the CDR3 is TGCGCCAGCAGCTTGGATCAGGGGGCGGGATATGAGCAGTTCTTC. J is TRBJ2-1 and V is TRBV5-1; 8 bases agree with TRBD1. Trimming at V came to 0 bases and at J to 8 bases, leaving 7 bases not matched to a gene. The germline CDR1 and CDR2 sequences are SGHRS and YFSETQ. The CDR3 has 15 residues.